This TCR beta chain was recovered during a study of human T cells and chemical hapten exposure. Germline V gene lookup returns CDR1 SGDLS and CDR2 YYNGEE. Trimming shortened V by 6 bases and J by 0 bases, and 14 bases separated the two germline ends. The CDR3 has 15 residues. In TCRdb, the RACE reads were re-called with MiXCR into one record per CDR3 protein. The sample holds about 380,000 distinct CDR3 sequences, 4.5% to 6% seen once. About this clonotype: The antigen is unknown.

The time point denotes: pre-sensitization, week 0. Treatment: therapeutic diphenylcyclopropenone sensitization with weekly scalp DPC. Findings and limits, study-wide: Expanded TCRs made up significantly more big CDR3 similarity clusters than controls did.

The receptor comes from a woman in her forties or fifties with alopecia areata. Some clones in this sample may be carry-over from other donors' samples. Here the sequenced sample was whole blood, taken in connection with sensitization to the hapten diphenylcyclopropenone (DPC). The rearrangement joins TRBV9 to TRBJ2-3; D call uncertain. CDR3 bases: TGTGCCAGCACCCCCGGACGACATAGCACAGATACGCAGTATTTT. Protein sequence: CASTPGRHSTDTQYF.